The rows below give T cell receptor beta chains drawn from one sample of a study of radiotherapy plus CTLA-4 blockade in lung cancer. The data were produced by immunoSEQ multiplex PCR, yet TCRdb's version contains in-frame clones alone and is incomplete. In the table there are roughly 48,000 clones, around 83% of which are singletons. Sequencing was performed on peripheral blood, taken from a patient treated with radiotherapy plus ipilimumab. These receptors came from a human donor with non-small cell lung cancer who had stable disease on radiotherapy plus ipilimumab. The CDR3 runs from the conserved cysteine through the conserved F or W. Fields, in order: J gene, D gene, clone size, V gene, CDR3 length, CDR3 DNA, CDR3 protein. A D gene is named only where the DNA matches it firmly. A clone size is listed for some rows: how often the clone was seen (once, few, many), or a class if it is expanded.

J: TRBJ2-3; D: TRBD2; size: -; V: TRBV30; length: 16; DNA: TGTGCCTGGAGTGTTGGGCTAGCGGGAATCACAGATACGCAGTATTTT; CDR3: CAWSVGLAGITDTQYF
J: TRBJ1-5; D: TRBD1; size: -; V: TRBV28; length: 14; DNA: TGTGCCAGCAGGCGACAGGGGGACAATCAGCCCCAGCATTTT; CDR3: CASRRQGDNQPQHF
J: TRBJ2-1; D: TRBD2; size: -; V: TRBV27; length: 18; DNA: TGTGCCAGCAGTTTGGGACTAGCGGGAGTTCGCACCTACAATGAGCAGTTCTTC; CDR3: CASSLGLAGVRTYNEQFF
J: TRBJ2-1; D: -; size: -; V: TRBV9; length: 16; DNA: TGTGCCAGCAGCGTTCTGGCGGGGACAGACTACAATGAGCAGTTCTTC; CDR3: CASSVLAGTDYNEQFF
J: TRBJ2-1; D: TRBD1; size: -; V: TRBV7-8; length: 14; DNA: TGTGCCAGCAGCTTAGGGGGGACAGGACAGGAGCAGTTCTTC; CDR3: CASSLGGTGQEQFF
J: TRBJ2-7; D: TRBD2; size: -; V: TRBV30; length: 17; DNA: TGTGCCTGGAGTGTAAGGGCCCCCCTAGCGGCTACCTACGAGCAGTACTTC; CDR3: CAWSVRAPLAATYEQYF
J: TRBJ2-3; D: TRBD2; size: once; V: TRBV27; length: 16; DNA: TGTGCCAGCAGTTGGGCTAGCGGGAGGGCCGGAGATACGCAGTATTTT; CDR3: CASSWASGRAGDTQYF
J: TRBJ1-1; D: -; size: few; V: TRBV11-2; length: 16; DNA: TGTGCCAGCAGCTTAGCGGGGGGGCGCAGGTACACTGAAGCTTTCTTT; CDR3: CASSLAGGRRYTEAFF
J: TRBJ2-7; D: -; size: once; V: TRBV7-2; length: 16; DNA: TGTGCCAGCAGCTCAGCAAGTGGGAGTGTGACCTACGAGCAGTACTTC; CDR3: CASSSASGSVTYEQYF
J: TRBJ2-2; D: -; size: -; V: TRBV6-4; length: 14; DNA: TGTGCCAGCAGTCAAGGAGCGGAATCCGGGGAGCTGTTTTTT; CDR3: CASSQGAESGELFF
J: TRBJ2-5; D: -; size: -; V: TRBV7-3; length: 13; DNA: TGTGCCAGCAGCCCCCAGGGTCAAGAGACCCAGTACTTC; CDR3: CASSPQGQETQYF
J: TRBJ1-3; D: -; size: once; V: TRBV5-5; length: 16; DNA: TGTGCCAGCAGCTGGAGCGGAGGGACCTCTGGAAACACCATATATTTT; CDR3: CASSWSGGTSGNTIYF
J: TRBJ1-5; D: TRBD1; size: -; V: TRBV27; length: 17; DNA: TGTGCCAGCAGTTCTACCACCGGGACAGGGGTAAATCAGCCCCAGCATTTT; CDR3: CASSSTTGTGVNQPQHF
J: TRBJ2-1; D: TRBD2; size: few; V: TRBV4-1; length: 17; DNA: TGCGCCAGCAGCCAAGATCCCCTAGCGGGCTCCTACAATGAGCAGTTCTTC; CDR3: CASSQDPLAGSYNEQFF
J: TRBJ1-2; D: -; size: -; V: TRBV7-2; length: 15; DNA: TGTGCCAGCAGCCTCCGGGGGAAGTCACTATGGGGCTACACCTTC; CDR3: CASSLRGKSLWGYTF
J: TRBJ1-1; D: -; size: -; V: TRBV7-9; length: 14; DNA: TGTGCCAGCAGCCCGCGTACGGGTAACACTGAAGCTTTCTTT; CDR3: CASSPRTGNTEAFF
J: TRBJ2-5; D: -; size: -; V: TRBV7-2; length: 14; DNA: TGTGCCAGCAGCTGGGCCCTAACGGGGGAGACCCAGTACTTC; CDR3: CASSWALTGETQYF
J: TRBJ2-1; D: -; size: -; V: TRBV5-1; length: 15; DNA: TGCGCCAGCAGCTTGACTAGCCAGTTTTACAATGAGCAGTTCTTC; CDR3: CASSLTSQFYNEQFF
J: TRBJ1-1; D: -; size: -; V: TRBV7-3; length: 15; DNA: TGTGCCAGCAGCAACCCCGGGCAGGGTAGGACTGAAGCTTTCTTT; CDR3: CASSNPGQGRTEAFF
J: TRBJ1-5; D: -; size: -; V: TRBV28; length: 14; DNA: TGTGCCAGCAGTTTGTGGCAGGGAAATCAGCCCCAGCATTTT; CDR3: CASSLWQGNQPQHF
J: TRBJ2-1; D: -; size: -; V: TRBV7-6; length: 16; DNA: TGTGCCAGCAGCTTAGGAGGGGGGGGCAGTCACAATGAGCAGTTCTTC; CDR3: CASSLGGGGSHNEQFF
J: TRBJ2-1; D: -; size: -; V: TRBV28; length: 13; DNA: TGTGCCAGCAGGTCAGGGGCCTACAATGAGCAGTTCTTC; CDR3: CASRSGAYNEQFF
J: TRBJ1-1; D: -; size: few; V: TRBV30; length: 13; DNA: TGTGCCTGGATAGAACAGTACCCCACTGAAGCTTTCTTT; CDR3: CAWIEQYPTEAFF
J: TRBJ2-7; D: TRBD1; size: -; V: TRBV15; length: 15; DNA: TGTGCCACCAGTTGGCCCGGACAGGGATCCTACGAGCAGTACTTC; CDR3: CATSWPGQGSYEQYF
J: TRBJ2-7; D: TRBD2; size: -; V: TRBV4-3; length: 16; DNA: TGCGCCAGCAGCCAAGATCTGGCTAGCGGGTCCTACGAGCAGTACTTC; CDR3: CASSQDLASGSYEQYF
J: TRBJ2-5; D: TRBD1; size: -; V: TRBV30; length: 17; DNA: TGTGCCTGGAGTGCAACCCGGGACAGAACGACCCAAGAGACCCAGTACTTC; CDR3: CAWSATRDRTTQETQYF
J: TRBJ2-1; D: TRBD2; size: once; V: TRBV28; length: 16; DNA: TGTGCCAGCAGTTTAATCCTAGCGGGAGGTGGCAATGAGCAGTTCTTC; CDR3: CASSLILAGGGNEQFF
J: TRBJ2-7; D: TRBD1; size: -; V: TRBV28; length: 15; DNA: TGTGCCAGCAGTTTTAGGCGGTCCCAGGGGGTCGAGCAGTACTTC; CDR3: CASSFRRSQGVEQYF
J: TRBJ2-1; D: TRBD2; size: -; V: TRBV7-2; length: 14; DNA: TGTGCCAGCAGCTTAGGACTAGCAGATCGGGAGCAGTTCTTC; CDR3: CASSLGLADREQFF
J: TRBJ2-3; D: -; size: -; V: TRBV27; length: 16; DNA: TGTGCCAGCTCTCCCGGGCGGGGAAGAAGCACAGATACGCAGTATTTT; CDR3: CASSPGRGRSTDTQYF
J: TRBJ2-1; D: TRBD2; size: -; V: TRBV10-3; length: 16; DNA: TGTGCCATCAGTGAGTCGCCTAGCGGGAGGGTTAATGAGCAGTTCTTC; CDR3: CAISESPSGRVNEQFF
J: TRBJ2-1; D: -; size: -; V: TRBV29-1; length: 13; DNA: TGCAGCGCCAAAAGCGGGTCCTACAATGAGCAGTTCTTC; CDR3: CSAKSGSYNEQFF
J: TRBJ1-2; D: -; size: -; V: TRBV5-4; length: 11; DNA: TGTGCCAGCAGCCTAGGGGGTGGCTACACCTTC; CDR3: CASSLGGGYTF
J: TRBJ2-2; D: -; size: -; V: TRBV2; length: 16; DNA: TGTGCCAGCAGCCCTAGGCGAGGAGGATCCACCGGGGAGCTGTTTTTT; CDR3: CASSPRRGGSTGELFF
J: TRBJ2-7; D: TRBD2; size: -; V: TRBV7-2; length: 15; DNA: TGTGCCAGCAGCTTACAACTAGCGGGAGGATCCGAGCAGTACTTC; CDR3: CASSLQLAGGSEQYF
J: TRBJ2-6; D: -; size: -; V: TRBV7-9; length: 13; DNA: TGTGCCAGCAGCTTCAGGGGGGCCAACGTCCTGACTTTC; CDR3: CASSFRGANVLTF
J: TRBJ2-7; D: -; size: -; V: TRBV5-6; length: 12; DNA: TGTGCCAGCAGCTTAACTTACAGAGAGCAGTACTTC; CDR3: CASSLTYREQYF
J: TRBJ1-3; D: -; size: -; V: TRBV30; length: 15; DNA: TGTGCCTGGAGTGTACCCCAGGCGACCTGGAAACACCATATATTT; CDR3: CAWSVPQATWKHHIF
J: TRBJ2-5; D: -; size: -; V: TRBV27; length: 14; DNA: TGTGCCAGCAGTTTCCTGATGAGTCAAGAGACCCAGTACTTC; CDR3: CASSFLMSQETQYF